Each of the 5 T cell receptor beta chains below was sequenced from the same sample in a study of blood T cell repertoires in COVID-19. The protocol was immunoSEQ multiplex PCR, while the TCRdb copy is restricted to in-frame clones and leaves out a portion. The repertoire has about 72,000 clones, around 93% of them found once; the top ten carry approximately 4.8%. The specimen was peripheral blood. The receptors shown here come from a woman aged 55-70 years with active COVID-19.

The chain joins TRBV7-8 to TRBJ2-1, with 8 bases lining up with TRBD2. The CDR3 totals 14 residues. V trimming: 5 bases; J trimming: 9 bases; junction bases outside the gene matches: 9. Germline lookup yields CDR1 SGHVS and CDR2 FQNEAQ. CDR3 bases: TGTGCCAGCAGCGGTAGCGGGATCTCAGGTGAGCAGTTCTTC. Protein: CASSGSGISGEQFF.

V and J are TRBV28 and TRBJ2-7; the D gene is possibly TRBD1 (6 bases). The germline V gene has CDR1 MDHEN and CDR2 SYDVKM. The V and J ends lost 5 bases and 0 bases respectively, with 11 bases between them. This CDR3 is 14 amino acids long. Written as DNA, the CDR3 is TGTGCCAGCAGTGAAACAGGGAGCTCCTACGAGCAGTACTTC. Its translation: CASSETGSSYEQYF.

This chain joins TRBV7-9 and TRBJ1-2; TRBD1 is a possible D gene (6 bases). This CDR3 is built from 15 residues. Germline V lookup: CDR1 SEHNR, CDR2 FQNEAQ (reference sequence). The V gene lost 0 bases and the J gene lost 3 bases, with 11 bases spanning the gap. As DNA, the CDR3 is TGTGCCAGCAGCTTAGCACCAGGGGAAGACTATGGCTACACCTTC. Translating it yields CASSLAPGEDYGYTF.

This clone was observed a few times. The chain combines TRBV9 with TRBJ1-1; 8 bases are a match to TRBD1. Germline CDR1 and CDR2: SGDLS and YYNGEE. The CDR3 consists of 15 residues. After removal of 1 base from V and 3 bases from J, the junction contained 5 bases not matched to a gene. The CDR3 region has the DNA TGTGCCAGCAGCGTACACCAGGGGGCTTACACTGAAGCTTTCTTT. This codes for CASSVHQGAYTEAFF.

This clone was counted once. V and J are TRBV5-6 and TRBJ2-2; 7 bases fit TRBD1. Germline V gene lookup returns CDR1 SGHDT and CDR2 YYEEEE. This CDR3 is 16 amino acids long. J gave up 3 bases and V 4 bases, and 9 bases lay outside the gene matches. CDR3 nucleotides: TGTGCCAGCAGCAGTACCGGGACAGCTTACACCGGGGAGCTGTTTTTT. Protein product: CASSSTGTAYTGELFF.